These 10 T cell receptor beta chains came from one sample sequenced in a study of blood T cell repertoires in COVID-19. Using immunoSEQ multiplex PCR, the repertoire was profiled, and TCRdb retains in-frame clones only, with some absent. The sample holds under 500,000 clones, over 75% seen once. The sample comprised PBMCs or T cells enriched from blood (not recorded which). The receptor set was obtained from a man aged 25-45 years who had recovered from COVID-19.

The gene calls are TRBV2 and TRBJ2-2; 9 bases are a match to TRBD1. The V gene's germline CDR1 is SNHLY and CDR2 FYNNEI. This CDR3 region has 17 residues. V trimming: 0 bases; J trimming: 4 bases; junction bases outside the gene matches: 6. CDR3 nucleotide sequence: TGTGCCAGCAGTGAAGCGGGACAGGGTCGCGGCACCGGGGAGCTGTTTTTT. Protein sequence: CASSEAGQGRGTGELFF.

The rearrangement joins TRBV27 to TRBJ2-1; TRBD2 might be the D (6 bases). The CDR3 length is 17 residues. CDR1 is MNHEY and CDR2 is SMNVEV in the germline V gene (reference sequence). The germline V and J ends were trimmed by 6 bases and 0 bases, with 18 bases remaining between them. Written as DNA, the CDR3 is TGTGCCAGCAGCACCCCGGAGCGGGTTAGCTCCTACAATGAGCAGTTCTTC. This encodes CASSTPERVSSYNEQFF.

This clone was found once. DNA for the CDR3: TGTGCCAGCAGCGGGCAAAAATCCGGGAACTACGAGCAGTACTTC. This gives the protein CASSGQKSGNYEQYF. The rearrangement uses TRBV28 and TRBJ2-7, with D maybe TRBD2 (5 bases). Per the germline V gene, CDR1 is MDHEN and CDR2 is SYDVKM. The CDR3 sequence is 15 residues long. V lost 6 bases, J lost 3 bases, and 18 bases lay in between.

The chain has TRBV27 and TRBJ1-2; TRBD1 is a possible D gene (6 bases). V lost 2 bases and J 4 bases, leaving 8 bases between the germline ends. The length of the CDR3 is 13 residues. The germline CDR1 and CDR2 sequences are MNHEY and SMNVEV (reference sequence). The CDR3 DNA is TGTGCCAGCAGTTTACAGGGGACCTATGGCTACACCTTC. It codes for CASSLQGTYGYTF.

The chain carries TRBV29-1 and TRBJ2-2; possibly TRBD1 for D (5 bases). This CDR3 comprises 13 residues. V was shortened by 7 bases and J by 5 bases, with 14 bases between the two germline ends. CDR1 and CDR2 from the germline V gene are SQVTM and ANQGSEA. DNA of the CDR3: TGCAGCGCGACGGGTCAGGGAACCGGGGAGCTGTTTTTT. It is translated as CSATGQGTGELFF.

V is TRBV10-2 and J is TRBJ2-3, with no clear D. V lost 4 bases, J lost 1 base, and 9 bases lay in between. Germline V gene lookup returns CDR1 WSHSY and CDR2 SAAADI. This CDR3 contains 14 residues. The CDR3 DNA reads TGCGCCAGCAGTGCCACAGATCGCACAGATACGCAGTATTTT. Protein sequence: CASSATDRTDTQYF.

This sequence joins TRBV6-1 and TRBJ2-7, with a weak D call TRBD2 (5 bases). The germline V gene has CDR1 MNHNS and CDR2 SASEGT. Trimming shortened V by 2 bases and J by 7 bases, and 12 bases separated the two germline ends. The CDR3 extends over 13 amino acids. CDR3 nucleotide sequence: TGTGCCAGCAGTGAAACGGGGATCCTAGAGCAGTACTTC. Its translation is CASSETGILEQYF.

This clone occurred once. The chain recombines TRBV4-1 with TRBJ1-2; D gene ambiguous. Germline CDR1 is MGHRA and CDR2 is YSYEKL. CDR3 length: 15 residues. Deletions cut 3 bases from V and 7 bases from J, with 18 bases between. CDR3 in DNA: TGCGCCAGCAGCCAGATAGACCGTCAGGTGATTGGCTACACCTTC. Its translation: CASSQIDRQVIGYTF.

The chain uses TRBV11-2 and TRBJ1-3; unclear D gene. The CDR3 has 14 residues. Looked up from germline, CDR1 is SGHAT and CDR2 is FQNNGV. Between the trimmed V and J ends, which lost 5 bases and 2 bases, there was a span of 10 bases. The CDR3 DNA follows: TGTGCCAGCAGCAGATACACCACTGGAAACACCATATATTTT. Translating gives CASSRYTTGNTIYF.

The chain employs TRBV19 and TRBJ2-1; unclear D gene. Trimming pared 1 base from V and 4 bases from J, leaving 11 bases between. The CDR3 has 15 residues. Per the germline V gene, CDR1 is LNHDA and CDR2 is SQIVND (reference sequence). The CDR3, as DNA: TGTGCCAGTAGTATAGGACACGACGTATACAATGAGCAGTTCTTC. Amino acid sequence: CASSIGHDVYNEQFF.